Presented here are 25 T cell receptor beta chains from one specimen sequenced in a study of shared clonotypes between healthy human individuals (dated by TCRdb to 2020 to 2021). The library was generated by the immunoSEQ multiplex PCR assay. TCRdb limited this immuneACCESS table to in-frame rearrangements with V and J called. A share of clones is missing; checked studies link under half to unresolved V genes, and the rest is unexplained. This sample comprises about 710,000 clones, 73% of them detected only once. The top ten clonotypes cover 1.5% to 2% of the sample. Sequenced material: memory CD4+ T cells sorted from blood. Per the publication, the cell subset or site label means: CD45RA-negative fraction. These receptors were obtained from a woman between 25 and 40 years old in good health.

The chain is built from TRBV6-5 and TRBJ2-7; D not resolved. Germline CDR1 MNHEY, CDR2 SVGAGI. The CDR3 contains 13 residues. V was shortened by 5 bases and J by 4 bases, with 12 bases between the two germline ends. CDR3 coding DNA: TGTGCCAGCAGTACCCGGGCGTATTACGAGCAGTACTTC. Translated, it gives CASSTRAYYEQYF.

The V gene is TRBV4-1, the J gene TRBJ1-3; 8 bases fit TRBD1. CDR1 is MGHRA and CDR2 is YSYEKL in the germline V gene. Trimming at V came to 4 bases and at J to 2 bases, leaving 7 bases not matched to a gene. The CDR3 runs 16 residues. As DNA, the CDR3 is TGCGCCAGCAGCCTCGGCGGACAGGGCACTGGAAACACCATATATTTT. Amino acid sequence: CASSLGGQGTGNTIYF.

This chain uses TRBV28 with TRBJ2-6; tentatively, D is TRBD1 or TRBD2 (5 bases each). V lost 2 bases and J lost 0, with 8 bases in between. This CDR3 spans 16 amino acids. Germline V gene lookup returns CDR1 MDHEN and CDR2 SYDVKM. The CDR3 protein is CASSLGGTSGANVLTF. CDR3 DNA sequence: TGTGCCAGCAGTTTAGGGGGTACCTCTGGGGCCAACGTCCTGACTTTC.

At least ten counts were recorded for this clone. J is TRBJ1-1 and V is TRBV15, with D uncertain. CDR3 size: 15 residues. Germline V gives CDR1 LNHNV, CDR2 YYDKDF (reference sequence). V lost 0 bases and J 2 bases, leaving 10 bases between the germline ends. This chain's CDR3 is CATSRDPTPNTEAFF. The CDR3 DNA reads as TGTGCCACCAGCAGAGACCCGACACCTAACACTGAAGCTTTCTTT.

This clone was seen only a few times. The genes are TRBV7-9 and TRBJ2-7; 12 positions match TRBD2. Germline V gene lookup returns CDR1 SEHNR and CDR2 FQNEAQ (reference sequence). V lost 5 bases to trimming and J lost 4 bases; unmatched junction nucleotides: 6. The CDR3 is 15 residues long. CDR3 nucleotides: TGTGCCAGCAGCGACCGACTAGCGGGAGATTACGAGCAGTACTTC. Protein sequence: CASSDRLAGDYEQYF. Full variable domain (missing parts from reference TRBV7-9 and TRBJ2-7): DTGVSQNPRHKITKRGQNVTFRCDPISEHNRLYWYRQTLGQGPEFLTYFQNEAQLEKSRLLSDRFSAERPKGSFSTLEIQRTEQGDSAMYLCASSDRLAGDYEQYFGPGTRLTVT.

The chain links TRBV30 to TRBJ1-4; D is ambiguous. CDR1 and CDR2 (germline): GTSNPN, SVGIG (reference sequence). The CDR3 has 14 residues. Trimming stripped 3 bases from V and 3 bases from J, with 11 bases between. The CDR3 DNA reads TGTGCCTGGAGCAGAGGGAGGCCTAATGAAAAACTGTTTTTT. Protein product: CAWSRGRPNEKLFF.

The rearrangement uses TRBV28 and TRBJ2-5; 9 bases line up with TRBD2. There are 19 residues in the CDR3. V was pared by 2 bases and J by 5 bases, with 18 bases of the junction left unmatched. CDR1 and CDR2 (germline): MDHEN, SYDVKM. The CDR3 sequence is CASSLRLHSGREGRETQYF. CDR3 in DNA: TGTGCCAGCAGTTTAAGGCTACATAGCGGGAGAGAGGGGAGGGAGACCCAGTACTTC.

This chain joins TRBV4-1 and TRBJ2-3; D possibly corresponds to TRBD2 (6 bases). V lost 1 base to trimming and J lost 4 bases, with 12 bases between them. The CDR3 is 15 residues long. Germline lookup yields CDR1 MGHRA and CDR2 YSYEKL. The CDR3 DNA follows: TGCGCCAGCAGCCAAGGGAGGGCCTACGCAGATACGCAGTATTTT. Amino acids: CASSQGRAYADTQYF.

The chain couples TRBV2 to TRBJ1-2; TRBD1 is a possible D gene (6 bases). V gave up 5 bases and J gave up 2 bases, with 12 bases separating them. Germline V gene data show CDR1 as SNHLY and CDR2 as FYNNEI. The CDR3 covers 14 residues. The DNA for the CDR3 is TGTGCCAGCAGTCCACAGGGACAAAACTATGGCTACACCTTC. Its protein is CASSPQGQNYGYTF.

The gene calls are TRBV5-1 and TRBJ2-1; 10 nucleotides align to TRBD1. The germline CDR1 and CDR2 sequences are SGHRS and YFSETQ. V lost 4 bases and J lost 3; bases outside the gene matches: 4. The CDR3 consists of 15 residues. CDR3 protein: CASSLGTGVYNEQFF. The CDR3, as DNA: TGCGCCAGCAGCCTCGGGACAGGGGTCTACAATGAGCAGTTCTTC.

In the case of this clone: The same CDR3 is also encoded by other DNA sequences in this sample. The chain links TRBV2 to TRBJ2-2, with TRBD2 as a possible D gene (5 bases). Germline V CDR1 and CDR2: SNHLY, FYNNEI. V lost 3 bases, J lost 6 bases, and 8 bases lay in between. This CDR3 is built from 13 residues. The CDR3 spells CASSEAGSGELFF. The CDR3 nucleotides read TGTGCCAGCAGTGAGGCGGGTTCCGGGGAGCTGTTTTTT.

The chain combines TRBV15 with TRBJ2-7, with 7 positions matching TRBD2. V lost 0 bases to trimming and J lost 2 bases; unmatched junction nucleotides: 16. Per the germline V gene, CDR1 is LNHNV and CDR2 is YYDKDF (reference sequence). The CDR3 runs 19 residues. The CDR3 here is CATSRDYGGSSGTPYEQYF. The CDR3 nucleotides read TGTGCCACCAGCAGAGATTATGGCGGTTCGAGCGGGACGCCCTACGAGCAGTACTTC.

A single count supports this clone. The chain has TRBV28 and TRBJ1-5; the D gene is possibly TRBD1 (5 bases). V shed 1 base and J shed 5 bases, with 9 bases lying between them. Germline CDR1 reads MDHEN; CDR2 reads SYDVKM. The CDR3 covers 14 residues. The CDR3 DNA is TGTGCCAGCAGTTTATTTGACAGCTATCAGCCCCAGCATTTT. Its translation: CASSLFDSYQPQHF. The entire variable domain, with the rest obtained from reference TRBV28 and TRBJ1-5, is as follows: DVKVTQSSRYLVKRTGEKVFLECVQDMDHENMFWYRQDPGLGLRLIYFSYDVKMKEKGDIPEGYSVSREKKERFSLILESASTNQTSMYLCASSLFDSYQPQHFGDGTRLSIL.

This clone was recorded a few times. This chain connects TRBV9 to TRBJ2-7, with 8 bases lining up with TRBD2. The CDR3 covers 14 residues. J lost 6 bases, V lost 0 bases, and 5 bases had no gene match. Germline V gene data show CDR1 as SGDLS and CDR2 as YYNGEE. The CDR3 region is CASSVGLAGTEQYF. CDR3 sequence (DNA): TGTGCCAGCAGCGTAGGGTTAGCGGGAACCGAGCAGTACTTC.

The V gene is TRBV11-2, the J gene TRBJ2-1, with unresolved D. Between the trimmed V and J ends, which lost 8 bases and 0 bases, there was a span of 5 bases. Looked up from germline, CDR1 is SGHAT and CDR2 is FQNNGV. This CDR3 has 12 residues. This CDR3 reads CASGPSYNEQFF. The CDR3 DNA is TGTGCCAGCGGCCCCTCCTACAATGAGCAGTTCTTC.

Concerning this clone itself: Other DNA sequences from this sample encode an identical CDR3 as well. V gene TRBV19 combines with J gene TRBJ2-2; no reliable D call. The germline V gene has CDR1 LNHDA and CDR2 SQIVND (reference sequence). V shed 1 base and J shed 2 bases, with 5 bases lying between them. The CDR3 contains 14 residues. The CDR3 sequence is CASSIGPNTGELFF. CDR3 nucleotides: TGTGCCAGTAGTATAGGGCCAAACACCGGGGAGCTGTTTTTT.

V is TRBV20-1 and J is TRBJ2-5, with D uncertain. CDR1 is DFQATT and CDR2 is SNEGSKA in the germline V gene (reference sequence). The CDR3 totals 11 residues. Trimming removed 5 bases from V and 5 bases from J, with 9 bases in between. CDR3 amino acids: CSARIRETQYF. In nucleotides, the CDR3 is TGCAGTGCTCGCATTCGGGAGACCCAGTACTTC.

This chain uses TRBV6-6 with TRBJ1-5; D perhaps matches TRBD1 (5 bases). Per germline, CDR1 MNHNY and CDR2 SVGAGI (reference sequence). The CDR3 spans 15 residues. V was pared by 2 bases and J by 7 bases, with 15 bases between. The CDR3, as DNA: TGTGCCAGCAGTTACGGACCGCTCGGGGGACAGCCCCAGCATTTT. Encoded protein: CASSYGPLGGQPQHF.

The chain has TRBV7-2 and TRBJ2-1; D might be TRBD2 (6 bases). The V gene's germline CDR1 is SGHTA and CDR2 FQGNSA. V gave up 3 bases and J gave up 0 bases, with 18 bases separating them. CDR3 length: 18 amino acids. The CDR3 protein is CASSFRRKSSVSYNEQFF. The CDR3 nucleotides are TGTGCCAGCAGCTTTCGCCGGAAGTCTAGCGTCTCCTACAATGAGCAGTTCTTC.

The chain joins TRBV9 to TRBJ1-4, with TRBD1 as a possible D gene (6 bases). This CDR3 is 15 amino acids long. V lost 4 bases and J 1 base, leaving 11 bases between the germline ends. Per the germline V gene, CDR1 is SGDLS and CDR2 is YYNGEE. In nucleotides, the CDR3 is TGTGCCAGCAGCTCAACACAGGGAACTAATGAAAAACTGTTTTTT. Translating it yields CASSSTQGTNEKLFF.

This chain links TRBV5-1 with TRBJ2-5; D is undetermined. V lost 2 bases and J 2 bases, leaving 10 bases between the germline ends. The germline V gene has CDR1 SGHRS and CDR2 YFSETQ. The CDR3 length is 14 residues. Here the CDR3 DNA reads TGCGCCAGCAGCTTTGGGTCGGAGCAAGAGACCCAGTACTTC. Translating it yields CASSFGSEQETQYF.

The chain recombines TRBV19 with TRBJ1-2; D remains ambiguous. The germline CDR1 and CDR2 sequences are LNHDA and SQIVND (reference sequence). The CDR3 extends over 16 amino acids. Deletions cut 3 bases from V and 8 bases from J, with 22 bases between. The CDR3 spells CASSITSGRAGDGYTF. For the CDR3, the DNA is TGTGCCAGTAGTATTACATCCGGGCGGGCGGGAGACGGCTACACCTTC.

The rearrangement links TRBV6-6 to TRBJ1-5; D may be TRBD1 (6 bases). Germline V gives CDR1 MNHNY, CDR2 SVGAGI (reference sequence). The germline V and J ends were trimmed by 2 bases and 5 bases, with 13 bases remaining between them. CDR3 length: 15 residues. CDR3 amino acids: CASSYGQPPDQPQHF. The CDR3 DNA follows: TGTGCCAGCAGTTACGGACAGCCACCTGATCAGCCCCAGCATTTT.

The rearrangement uses TRBV4-1 and TRBJ1-1, with D perhaps TRBD1 (6 bases). Trimming cost V 4 bases and J 4 bases, with 10 bases left between them. Germline-derived CDR1 and CDR2 are MGHRA and YSYEKL. This CDR3 has 13 residues. The CDR3 nucleotides are TGCGCCAGCAGCCGACAGGAGGGCACTGAAGCTTTCTTT. Its translation is CASSRQEGTEAFF.

This sequence joins TRBV28 and TRBJ2-7; tentative D call: TRBD2 (7 bases). The germline V and J ends were trimmed by 6 bases and 2 bases, with 14 bases remaining between them. Germline CDR1 reads MDHEN; CDR2 reads SYDVKM. The CDR3 runs to 14 residues. The CDR3 DNA reads TGTGCCAGCAGCCCGGGGGGCGGCACCTACGAGCAGTACTTC. Translation gives CASSPGGGTYEQYF.